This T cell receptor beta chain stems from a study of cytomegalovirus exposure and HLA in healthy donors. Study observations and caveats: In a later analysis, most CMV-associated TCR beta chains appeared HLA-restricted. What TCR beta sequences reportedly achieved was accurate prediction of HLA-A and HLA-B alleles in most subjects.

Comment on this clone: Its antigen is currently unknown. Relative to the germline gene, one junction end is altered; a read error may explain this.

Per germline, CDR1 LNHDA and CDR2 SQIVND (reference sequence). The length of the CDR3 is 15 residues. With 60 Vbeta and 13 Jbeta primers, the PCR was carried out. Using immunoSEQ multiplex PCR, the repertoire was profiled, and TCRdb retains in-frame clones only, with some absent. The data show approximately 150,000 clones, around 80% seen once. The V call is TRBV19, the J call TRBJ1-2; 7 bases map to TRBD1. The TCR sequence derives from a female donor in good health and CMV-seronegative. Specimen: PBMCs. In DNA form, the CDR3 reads TGTGCCAATAGTTCCGGGTCGACAGGGATCGTTGGCTACACCTTC. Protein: CANSSGSTGIVGYTF.